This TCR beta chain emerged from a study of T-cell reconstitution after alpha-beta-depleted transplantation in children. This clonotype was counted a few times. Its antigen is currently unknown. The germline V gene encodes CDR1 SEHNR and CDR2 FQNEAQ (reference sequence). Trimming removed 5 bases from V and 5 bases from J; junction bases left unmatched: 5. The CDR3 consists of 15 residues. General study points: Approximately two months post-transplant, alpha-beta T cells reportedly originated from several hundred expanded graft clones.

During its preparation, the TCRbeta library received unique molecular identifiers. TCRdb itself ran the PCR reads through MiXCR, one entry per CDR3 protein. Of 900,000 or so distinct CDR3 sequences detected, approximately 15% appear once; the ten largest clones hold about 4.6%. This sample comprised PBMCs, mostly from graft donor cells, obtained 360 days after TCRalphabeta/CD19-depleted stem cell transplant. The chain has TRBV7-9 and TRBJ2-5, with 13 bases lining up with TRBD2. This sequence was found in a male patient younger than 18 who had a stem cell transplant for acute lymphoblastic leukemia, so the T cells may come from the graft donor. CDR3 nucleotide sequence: TGTGCCAGCAGCGAGGGACTAGCGGGAAGGGAGACCCAGTACTTC. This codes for CASSEGLAGRETQYF.